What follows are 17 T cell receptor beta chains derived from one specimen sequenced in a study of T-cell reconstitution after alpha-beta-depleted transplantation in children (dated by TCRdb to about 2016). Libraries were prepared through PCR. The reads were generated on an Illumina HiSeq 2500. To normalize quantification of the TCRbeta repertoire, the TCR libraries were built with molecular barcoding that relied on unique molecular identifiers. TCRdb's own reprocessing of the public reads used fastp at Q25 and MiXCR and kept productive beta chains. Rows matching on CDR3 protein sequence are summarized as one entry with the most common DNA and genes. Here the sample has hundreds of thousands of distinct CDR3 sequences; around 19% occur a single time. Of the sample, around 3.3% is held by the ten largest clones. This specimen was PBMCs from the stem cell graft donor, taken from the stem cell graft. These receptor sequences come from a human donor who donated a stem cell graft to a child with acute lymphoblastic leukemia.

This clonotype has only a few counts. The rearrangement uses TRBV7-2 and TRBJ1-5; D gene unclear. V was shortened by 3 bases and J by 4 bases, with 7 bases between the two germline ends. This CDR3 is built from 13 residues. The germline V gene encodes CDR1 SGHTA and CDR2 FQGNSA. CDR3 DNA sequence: TGTGCCAGCAGCTTTTTAGTGAATCAGCCCCAGCATTTT. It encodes CASSFLVNQPQHF.

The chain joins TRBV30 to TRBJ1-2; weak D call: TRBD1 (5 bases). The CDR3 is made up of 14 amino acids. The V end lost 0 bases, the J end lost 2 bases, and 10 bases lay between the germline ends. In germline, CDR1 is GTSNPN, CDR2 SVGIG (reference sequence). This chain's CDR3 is CAWSVHGTNYGYTF. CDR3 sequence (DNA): TGTGCCTGGAGTGTACATGGGACGAACTATGGCTACACCTTC. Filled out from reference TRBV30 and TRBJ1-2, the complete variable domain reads SQTIHQWPATLVQPVGSPLSLECTVEGTSNPNLYWYRQAAGRGLQLLFYSVGIGQISSEVPQNLSASRPQDRQFILSSKKLLLSDSGFYLCAWSVHGTNYGYTFGSGTRLTVV.

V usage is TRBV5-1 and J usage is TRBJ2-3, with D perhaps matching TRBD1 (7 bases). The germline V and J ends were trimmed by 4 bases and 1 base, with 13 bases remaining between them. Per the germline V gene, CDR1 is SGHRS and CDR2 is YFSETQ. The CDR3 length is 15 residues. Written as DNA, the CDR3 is TGCGCCAGCAGCCCGGGGGACAGCGGCACAGATACGCAGTATTTT. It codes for CASSPGDSGTDTQYF.

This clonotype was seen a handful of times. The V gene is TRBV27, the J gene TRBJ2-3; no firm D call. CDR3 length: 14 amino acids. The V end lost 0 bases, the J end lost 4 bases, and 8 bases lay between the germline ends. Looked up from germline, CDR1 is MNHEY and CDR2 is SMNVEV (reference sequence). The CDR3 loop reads CASSLSTRADTQYF. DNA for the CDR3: TGTGCCAGCAGTTTATCGACCCGAGCAGATACGCAGTATTTT.

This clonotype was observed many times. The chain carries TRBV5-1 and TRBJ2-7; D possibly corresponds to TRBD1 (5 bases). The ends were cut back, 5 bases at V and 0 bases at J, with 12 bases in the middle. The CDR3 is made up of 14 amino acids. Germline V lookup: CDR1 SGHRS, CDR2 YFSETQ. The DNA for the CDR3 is TGCGCCAGCAGTCGCACAGGAATCTCCTACGAGCAGTACTTC. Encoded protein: CASSRTGISYEQYF.

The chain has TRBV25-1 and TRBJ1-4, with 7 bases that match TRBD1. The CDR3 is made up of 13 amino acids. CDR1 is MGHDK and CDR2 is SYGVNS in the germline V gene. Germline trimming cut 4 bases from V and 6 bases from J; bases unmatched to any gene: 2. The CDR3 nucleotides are TGTGCCAGCAGTGCAGGGGGATATGAAAAACTGTTTTTT. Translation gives CASSAGGYEKLFF.

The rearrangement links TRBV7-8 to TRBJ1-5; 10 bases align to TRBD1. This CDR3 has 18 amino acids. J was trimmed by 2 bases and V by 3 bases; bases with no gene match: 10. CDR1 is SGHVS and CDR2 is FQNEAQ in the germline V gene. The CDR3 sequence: CASSFYDRGREGNQPQHF. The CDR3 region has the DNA TGTGCCAGCAGCTTCTACGACAGGGGGCGTGAAGGCAATCAGCCCCAGCATTTT.

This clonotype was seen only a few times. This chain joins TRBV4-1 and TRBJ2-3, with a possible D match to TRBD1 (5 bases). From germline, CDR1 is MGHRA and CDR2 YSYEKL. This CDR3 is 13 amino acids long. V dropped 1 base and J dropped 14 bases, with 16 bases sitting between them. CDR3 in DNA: TGCGCCAGCAGCCAAGTAGGGGTCCCTAGGACGTATTTT. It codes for CASSQVGVPRTYF.

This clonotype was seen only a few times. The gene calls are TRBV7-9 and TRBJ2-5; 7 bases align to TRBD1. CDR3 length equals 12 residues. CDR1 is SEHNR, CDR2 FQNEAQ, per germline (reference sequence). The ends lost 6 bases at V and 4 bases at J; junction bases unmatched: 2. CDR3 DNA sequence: TGTGCCAGCAGGAGACAGGGAGAGACCCAGTACTTC. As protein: CASRRQGETQYF.

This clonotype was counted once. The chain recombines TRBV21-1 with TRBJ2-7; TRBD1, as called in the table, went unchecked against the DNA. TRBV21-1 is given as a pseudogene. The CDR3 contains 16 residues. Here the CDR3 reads CASSKKSRQGAWEQYF. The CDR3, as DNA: TGTGCCAGCAGCAAAAAGTCACGACAGGGGGCTTGGGAGCAGTACTTC.

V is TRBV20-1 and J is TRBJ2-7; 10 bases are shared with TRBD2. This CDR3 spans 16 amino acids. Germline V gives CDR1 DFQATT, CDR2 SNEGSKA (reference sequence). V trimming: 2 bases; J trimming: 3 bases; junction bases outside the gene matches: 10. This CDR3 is CSARWLAGASIYEQYF. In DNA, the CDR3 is TGCAGTGCTAGATGGCTAGCGGGAGCGTCAATCTACGAGCAGTACTTC.

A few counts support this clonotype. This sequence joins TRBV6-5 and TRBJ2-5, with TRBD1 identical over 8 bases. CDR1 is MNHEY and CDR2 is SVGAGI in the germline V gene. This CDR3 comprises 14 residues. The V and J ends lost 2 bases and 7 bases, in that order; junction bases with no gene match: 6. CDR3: CASSYIDRGGTQYF. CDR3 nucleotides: TGTGCCAGCAGTTACATAGACAGGGGAGGGACCCAGTACTTC.

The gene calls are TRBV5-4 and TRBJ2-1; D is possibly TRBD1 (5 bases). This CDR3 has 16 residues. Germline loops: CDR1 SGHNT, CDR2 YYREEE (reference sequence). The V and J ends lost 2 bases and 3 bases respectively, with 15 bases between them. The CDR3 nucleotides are TGTGCCAGCAGCTTTAGGCAGGGAAGGGACTACAATGAGCAGTTCTTC. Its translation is CASSFRQGRDYNEQFF.

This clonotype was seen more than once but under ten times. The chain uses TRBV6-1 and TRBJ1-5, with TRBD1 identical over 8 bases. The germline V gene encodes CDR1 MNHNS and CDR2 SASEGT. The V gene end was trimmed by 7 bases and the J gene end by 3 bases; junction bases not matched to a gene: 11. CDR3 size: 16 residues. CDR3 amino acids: CASTVRTGKINQPQHF. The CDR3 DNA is TGTGCCAGCACCGTGAGGACAGGGAAAATCAATCAGCCCCAGCATTTT.

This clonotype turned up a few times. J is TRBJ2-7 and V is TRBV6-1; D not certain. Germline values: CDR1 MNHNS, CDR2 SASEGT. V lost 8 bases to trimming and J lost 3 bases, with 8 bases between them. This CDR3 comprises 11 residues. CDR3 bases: TGTGCCAGCGAAAAACTCTACGAGCAGTACTTC. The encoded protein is CASEKLYEQYF.

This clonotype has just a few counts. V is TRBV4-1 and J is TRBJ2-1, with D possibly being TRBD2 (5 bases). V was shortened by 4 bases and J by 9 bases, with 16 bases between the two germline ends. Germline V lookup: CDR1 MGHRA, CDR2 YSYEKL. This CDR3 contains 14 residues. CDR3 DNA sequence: TGCGCCAGCAGCCCGCGTAGAGCGGCAGGTGAGCAGTTCTTC. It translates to CASSPRRAAGEQFF.

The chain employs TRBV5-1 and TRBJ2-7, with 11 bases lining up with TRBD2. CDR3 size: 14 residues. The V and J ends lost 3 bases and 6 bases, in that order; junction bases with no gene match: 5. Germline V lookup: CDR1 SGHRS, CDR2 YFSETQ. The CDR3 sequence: CASSSTGLAVEQYF. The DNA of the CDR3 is TGCGCCAGCAGCTCCACGGGACTAGCGGTCGAGCAGTACTTC. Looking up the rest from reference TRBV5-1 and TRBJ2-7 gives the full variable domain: KAGVTQTPRYLIKTRGQQVTLSCSPISGHRSVSWYQQTPGQGLQFLFEYFSETQRNKGNFPGRFSGRQFSNSRSEMNVSTLELGDSALYLCASSSTGLAVEQYFGPGTRLTVT.